This TCR beta chain was sequenced during a study of blood T cell repertoires in COVID-19. The table came from immunoSEQ multiplex PCR; TCRdb's copy has only in-frame clones and leaves some out. The table has over 110,000 clones, about 76% seen once; the top ten hold approximately 8.2%. Specimen: peripheral blood. The TCR sequence derives from a human donor in a cohort sampled during active COVID-19.

The CDR3 DNA reads as TGTGCCAGTAGCAAGACCGACAGGGAGCAGTACTTC. It yields the protein CASSKTDREQYF. The V gene is TRBV19, the J gene TRBJ2-7; TRBD1 might be the D (6 bases). The CDR3 consists of 12 residues. Germline CDR1 reads LNHDA; CDR2 reads SQIVND (reference sequence). V lost 6 bases, J lost 7 bases, and 13 bases lay in between.